Listed here is a single T cell receptor (beta chain). Its antigen is not known. This CDR3 has 17 amino acids. Trimming removed 7 bases from V and 6 bases from J, with 27 bases in between. The V gene's germline CDR1 is MNHEY and CDR2 SMNVEV (reference sequence). This table comes from immunoSEQ multiplex PCR, and its TCRdb copy is limited to in-frame clones, with some not included. The top ten clones hold around 4.6% of a sample with some 150,000 clones, about 90% of them seen once. This specimen belongs to a study of T cell responses to AZD1222 COVID-19 vaccine. Study results and limitations: Donors, mostly white British, included more females; clonal diversity was possibly underestimated. Spike-specific TCR repertoires showed rising breadth and depth after two AZD1222 doses. Reportedly, nearly half the spike-specific TCRs target unmutated variant regions. Only five or six AZD1222 recipients were seropositive at baseline.

The TCR was taken from an adult in good health. The rearrangement uses TRBV27 and TRBJ1-2; no reliable D call. Here the sequenced sample was peripheral blood, taken on day 0 of MenACWY control vaccination. The DNA of the CDR3 is TGTGCCAGCACTTTTGCTGGACGGAGGGTTACATGGGATGGCTACACCTTC. Protein product: CASTFAGRRVTWDGYTF.